These T cell receptor beta chains were read from a single sample in a study of blood T cell repertoires in COVID-19. Libraries were prepared by immunoSEQ multiplex PCR; TCRdb keeps only in-frame clonotypes and omits some of them. The table shows more than 200,000 clones, with roughly nine tenths occurring only once. The sample was peripheral blood. The receptor set was obtained from a woman in her fifties or sixties with acute or convalescent COVID-19. Each CDR3 is given without its conserved first and last residue.

V gene	J gene	CDR3 protein
TRBV7-2	TRBJ2-7	ASSLDRAYEQY
TRBV6-2/TRBV6-3	TRBJ1-2	ASSPGQGPYGYT
TRBV19	TRBJ1-4	ASGLTGVQNEKLF
TRBV19	TRBJ1-1	ARGGELTEAF
TRBV21-1	TRBJ1-2	ASEHGGVGGYT
TRBV30	TRBJ1-6	AWSRESSYNSPLH
TRBV6-5	TRBJ2-1	ASSYAPLVGEQF
TRBV7-9	TRBJ2-3	ASSLNRGGADTQY
TRBV5-4	TRBJ1-6	ASSKGGGSPLH
TRBV11-2	TRBJ2-7	ASSSNRVSFYEQY
TRBV12-3/TRBV12-4	TRBJ1-6	ASSLGGSSPLH
TRBV4-1	TRBJ1-1	ASSHYREAF
TRBV29-1	TRBJ1-1	SAVGGTEAF
TRBV7-9	TRBJ2-5	ASSSTSGRPPQETQY
TRBV12-5	TRBJ1-2	ASGPGFGYT
TRBV19	TRBJ1-2	ASSIGADGYT
TRBV30	TRBJ2-2	ACPGLAGFTGELF
TRBV6-6	TRBJ2-6	ASSVPGANVLT
TRBV29-1	TRBJ2-1	TSVGGRASEQF
TRBV7-2	TRBJ1-2	ASSLQNWTGVYGYT
TRBV3-1/TRBV3-2	TRBJ2-7	ASSQTGTYEQY
TRBV7-7	TRBJ2-3	ASSLGQSTSTDTQY
TRBV14	TRBJ2-2	ASSRLNPGELF
TRBV6-1	TRBJ1-2	ASSELAGFNYGYT
TRBV5-1	TRBJ2-5	ASSLAQTSGQETQY
TRBV5-6	TRBJ1-2	ASSFSDRNYGYT
TRBV19	TRBJ1-4	ASKVGRGNEKLF